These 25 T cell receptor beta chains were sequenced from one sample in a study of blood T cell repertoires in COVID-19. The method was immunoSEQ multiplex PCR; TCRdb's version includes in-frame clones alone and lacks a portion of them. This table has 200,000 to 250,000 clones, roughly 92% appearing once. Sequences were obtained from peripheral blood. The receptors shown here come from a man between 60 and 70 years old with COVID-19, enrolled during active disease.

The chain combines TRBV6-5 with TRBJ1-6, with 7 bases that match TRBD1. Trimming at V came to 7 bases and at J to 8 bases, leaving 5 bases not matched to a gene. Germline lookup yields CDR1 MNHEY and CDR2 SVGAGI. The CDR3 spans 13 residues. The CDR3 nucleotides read TGTGCCAGCACCCTACAGGGGTATTCACCCCTCCACTTT. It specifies CASTLQGYSPLHF.

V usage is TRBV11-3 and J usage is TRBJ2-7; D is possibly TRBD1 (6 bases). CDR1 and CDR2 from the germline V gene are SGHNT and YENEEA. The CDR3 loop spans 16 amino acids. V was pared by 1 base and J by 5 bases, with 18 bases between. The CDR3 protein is CASSLGGGRGIHEQYF. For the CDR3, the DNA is TGTGCCAGCAGCTTAGGAGGGGGTAGAGGGATCCACGAGCAGTACTTC.

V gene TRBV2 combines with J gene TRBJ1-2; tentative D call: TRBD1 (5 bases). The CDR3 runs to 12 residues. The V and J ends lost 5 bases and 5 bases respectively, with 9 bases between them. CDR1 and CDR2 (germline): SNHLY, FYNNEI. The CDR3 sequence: CASSRGDYGYTF. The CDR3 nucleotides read TGTGCCAGCAGTAGGGGCGATTATGGCTACACCTTC.

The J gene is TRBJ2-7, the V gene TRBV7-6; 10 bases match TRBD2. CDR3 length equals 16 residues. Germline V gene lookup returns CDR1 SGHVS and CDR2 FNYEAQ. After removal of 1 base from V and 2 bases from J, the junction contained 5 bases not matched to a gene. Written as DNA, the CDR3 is TGTGCCAGCAGCTTAGTAGCTAGCGGGAGAACCTACGAGCAGTACTTC. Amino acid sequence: CASSLVASGRTYEQYF.

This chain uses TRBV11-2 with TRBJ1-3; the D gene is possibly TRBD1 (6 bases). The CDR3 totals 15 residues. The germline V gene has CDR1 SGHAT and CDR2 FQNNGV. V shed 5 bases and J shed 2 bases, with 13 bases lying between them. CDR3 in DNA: TGTGCCAGCAGCCGGGTCCGGGACACTGGAAACACCATATATTTT. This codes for CASSRVRDTGNTIYF.

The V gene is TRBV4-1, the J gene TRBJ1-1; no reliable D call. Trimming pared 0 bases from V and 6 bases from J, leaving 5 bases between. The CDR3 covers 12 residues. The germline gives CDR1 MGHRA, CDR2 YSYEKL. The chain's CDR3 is CASSQDHAEAFF. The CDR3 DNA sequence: TGCGCCAGCAGCCAAGATCATGCTGAAGCTTTCTTT.

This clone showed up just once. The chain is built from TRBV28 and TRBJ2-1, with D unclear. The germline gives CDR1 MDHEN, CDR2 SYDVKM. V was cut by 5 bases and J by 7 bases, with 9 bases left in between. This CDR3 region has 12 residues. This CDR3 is CASSKTPNEQFF. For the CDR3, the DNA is TGTGCCAGCAGTAAAACACCTAATGAGCAGTTCTTC.

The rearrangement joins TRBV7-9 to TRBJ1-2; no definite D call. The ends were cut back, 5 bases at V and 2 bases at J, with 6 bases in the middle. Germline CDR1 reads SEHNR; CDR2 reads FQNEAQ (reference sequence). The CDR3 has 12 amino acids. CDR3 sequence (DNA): TGTGCCAGCAGCACGGAGAACTATGGCTACACCTTC. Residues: CASSTENYGYTF.

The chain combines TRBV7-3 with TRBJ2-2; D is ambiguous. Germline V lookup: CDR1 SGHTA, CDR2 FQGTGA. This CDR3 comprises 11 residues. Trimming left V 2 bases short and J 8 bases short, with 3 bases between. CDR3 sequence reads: CASSLSGELFF. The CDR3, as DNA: TGTGCCAGCAGCTTATCTGGGGAGCTGTTTTTT.

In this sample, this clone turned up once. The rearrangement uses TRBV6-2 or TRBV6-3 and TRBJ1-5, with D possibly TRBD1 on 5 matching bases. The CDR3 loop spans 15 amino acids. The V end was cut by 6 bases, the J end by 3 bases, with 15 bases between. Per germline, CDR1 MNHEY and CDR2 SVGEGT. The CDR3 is CASSRLAGTNQPQHF. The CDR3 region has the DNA TGTGCCAGCAGCCGACTTGCGGGGACCAATCAGCCCCAGCATTTT.

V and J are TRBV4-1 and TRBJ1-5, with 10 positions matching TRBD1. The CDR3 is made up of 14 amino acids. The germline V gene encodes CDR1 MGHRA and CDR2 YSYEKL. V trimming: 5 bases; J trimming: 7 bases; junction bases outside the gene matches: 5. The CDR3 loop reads CASSTDRGRQPQHF. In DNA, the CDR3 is TGCGCCAGCAGCACGGACAGGGGGAGACAGCCCCAGCATTTT.

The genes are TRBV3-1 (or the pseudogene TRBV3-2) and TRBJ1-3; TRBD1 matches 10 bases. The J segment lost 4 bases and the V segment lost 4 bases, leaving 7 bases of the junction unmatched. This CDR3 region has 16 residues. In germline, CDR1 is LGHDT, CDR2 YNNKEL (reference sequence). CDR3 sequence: CASSLRQGAGGNTIYF. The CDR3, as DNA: TGTGCCAGCAGCCTAAGACAGGGGGCAGGGGGAAACACCATATATTTT.

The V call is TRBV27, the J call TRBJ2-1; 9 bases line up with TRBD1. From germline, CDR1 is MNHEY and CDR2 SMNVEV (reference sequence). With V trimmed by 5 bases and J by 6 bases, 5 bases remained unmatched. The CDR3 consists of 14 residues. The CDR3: CASSRTGVFNEQFF. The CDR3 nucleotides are TGTGCCAGCAGTCGGACAGGGGTGTTCAATGAGCAGTTCTTC.

The CDR3 loop is CASSSTGAGVQPQHF. CDR3 coding DNA: TGTGCCAGCAGTTCAACAGGGGCAGGGGTTCAGCCCCAGCATTTT. This chain connects TRBV6-1 to TRBJ1-5; 7 bases line up with TRBD1. The trim removed 5 bases at V and 6 bases at J, leaving 10 bases unmatched. CDR1 and CDR2 from the germline V gene are MNHNS and SASEGT. The CDR3 has 15 amino acids.

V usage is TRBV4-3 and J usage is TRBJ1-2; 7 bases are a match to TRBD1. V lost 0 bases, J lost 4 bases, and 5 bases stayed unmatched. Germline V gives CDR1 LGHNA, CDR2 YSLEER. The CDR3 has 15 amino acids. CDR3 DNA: TGCGCCAGCAGCCAAGAAAGACAGGGCCTCTATGGCTACACCTTC. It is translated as CASSQERQGLYGYTF.

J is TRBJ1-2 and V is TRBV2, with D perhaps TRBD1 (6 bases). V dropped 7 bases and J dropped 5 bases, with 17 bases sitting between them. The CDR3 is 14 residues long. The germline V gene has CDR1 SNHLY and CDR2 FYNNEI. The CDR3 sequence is CASKGEGRGYGYTF. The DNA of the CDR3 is TGTGCCAGCAAGGGGGAGGGGCGCGGGTATGGCTACACCTTC.

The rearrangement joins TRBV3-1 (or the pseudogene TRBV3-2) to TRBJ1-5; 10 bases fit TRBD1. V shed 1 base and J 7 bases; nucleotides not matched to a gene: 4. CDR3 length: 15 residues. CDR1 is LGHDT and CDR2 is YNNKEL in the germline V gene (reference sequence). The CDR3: CASSQGQGARQPQHF. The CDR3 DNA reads TGTGCCAGCAGCCAAGGACAGGGGGCGCGACAGCCCCAGCATTTT.

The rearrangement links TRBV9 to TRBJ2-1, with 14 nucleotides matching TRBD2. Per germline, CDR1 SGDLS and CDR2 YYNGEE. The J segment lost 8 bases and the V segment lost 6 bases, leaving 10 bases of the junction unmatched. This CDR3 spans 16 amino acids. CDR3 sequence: CASTTGTSGSTDEQFF. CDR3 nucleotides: TGTGCCAGCACTACCGGGACTAGCGGGAGTACTGATGAGCAGTTCTTC.

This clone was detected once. The CDR3 DNA reads TGTGCCAGCAGCCCCAGGACAGGCACTCAAGAGACCCAGTACTTC. It translates to CASSPRTGTQETQYF. V usage is TRBV11-2 and J usage is TRBJ2-5, with TRBD1 identical over 7 bases. This CDR3 is 15 amino acids long. Germline assignment: CDR1 SGHAT and CDR2 FQNNGV. Losses at the gene ends were 5 bases for V and 2 bases for J; bases not matched to a gene: 8.

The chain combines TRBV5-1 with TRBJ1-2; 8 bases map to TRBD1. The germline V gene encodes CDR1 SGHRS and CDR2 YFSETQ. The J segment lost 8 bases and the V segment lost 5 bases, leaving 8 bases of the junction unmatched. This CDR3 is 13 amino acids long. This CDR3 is CASRPTGDGGYTF. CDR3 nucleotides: TGCGCCAGCAGGCCGACAGGGGACGGAGGCTACACCTTC.

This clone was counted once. The CDR3: CASRLSGAAEQYF. CDR3 in DNA: TGTGCCAGTAGACTATCAGGGGCGGCCGAGCAGTACTTC. The V gene is TRBV12-3 or TRBV12-4, the J gene TRBJ2-7, with D possibly matching TRBD1 (6 bases). With 9 bases removed from V and 6 bases from J, the gap between germline ends came to 18 bases. CDR3 length: 13 amino acids.

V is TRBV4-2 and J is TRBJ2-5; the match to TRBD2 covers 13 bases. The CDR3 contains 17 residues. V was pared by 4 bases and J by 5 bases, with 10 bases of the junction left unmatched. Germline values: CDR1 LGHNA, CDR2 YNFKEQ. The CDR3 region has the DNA TGTGCCAGCAGCCCGAGTGGGACTAGCGGGATCCCGGAGACCCAGTACTTC. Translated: CASSPSGTSGIPETQYF.

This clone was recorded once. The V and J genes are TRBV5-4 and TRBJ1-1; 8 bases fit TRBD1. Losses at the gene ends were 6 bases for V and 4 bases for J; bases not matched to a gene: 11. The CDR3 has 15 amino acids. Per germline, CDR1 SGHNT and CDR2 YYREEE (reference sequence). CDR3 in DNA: TGTGCCAGCACCCGGGACAGGTTTACGGGCACTGAAGCTTTCTTT. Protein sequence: CASTRDRFTGTEAFF.

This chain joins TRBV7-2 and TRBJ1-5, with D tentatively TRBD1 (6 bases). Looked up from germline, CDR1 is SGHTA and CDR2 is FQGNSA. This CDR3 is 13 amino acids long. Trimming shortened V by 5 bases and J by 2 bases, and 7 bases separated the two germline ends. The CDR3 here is CASSNRGNQPQHF. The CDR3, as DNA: TGTGCCAGCAGCAACAGGGGCAATCAGCCCCAGCATTTT.

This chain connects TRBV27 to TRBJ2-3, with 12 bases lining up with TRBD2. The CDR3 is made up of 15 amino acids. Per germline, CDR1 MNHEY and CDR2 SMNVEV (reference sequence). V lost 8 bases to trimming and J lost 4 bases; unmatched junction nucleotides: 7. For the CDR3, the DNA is TGTGCCAGCCGTAGACTAGCGGGAGTGGCAGATACGCAGTATTTT. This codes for CASRRLAGVADTQYF.